The 32 T cell receptor beta chains reported below all come from one sample, sequenced in a study of response to subunit inactivated influenza vaccine. MiXCR, applied by TCRdb to the RT-PCR reads, yields one record per CDR3 protein. The sample contains 530,000 or so distinct CDR3 sequences, over 9.5% of which appear only once. The sequences come from PBMCs from blood, collected on the day of vaccination. These receptors all stem from a man aged 45 to 65 who received an inactivated influenza vaccine.

This CDR3 is CASGLAGSDTQYF. CDR3 sequence (DNA): TGCGCCAGCGGACTGGCGGGGTCAGATACGCAGTATTTT. The chain couples TRBV5-1 to TRBJ2-3; D perhaps matches TRBD2 (6 bases). Germline loops: CDR1 SGHRS, CDR2 YFSETQ. V was trimmed by 7 bases and J by 4 bases, leaving 13 bases between them. This CDR3 spans 13 amino acids.

V and J are TRBV6-5 and TRBJ2-7; D is uncertain. The CDR3 extends over 16 amino acids. Per the germline V gene, CDR1 is MNHEY and CDR2 is SVGAGI. V was clipped by 1 base and J by 3 bases, with 16 bases between them. The CDR3: CASSYFRPTPSYEQYF. CDR3 nucleotide sequence: TGTGCCAGCAGTTACTTTCGACCGACACCTAGCTACGAGCAGTACTTC.

For the CDR3, the DNA is TGTGCCATCAGTTCTAGCGTAGGCACAGATACGCAGTATTTT. Residues: CAISSSVGTDTQYF. This chain joins TRBV10-3 and TRBJ2-3, with D perhaps TRBD2 (6 bases). In germline, CDR1 is ENHRY, CDR2 SYGVKD. V was trimmed by 5 bases and J by 1 base, leaving 10 bases between them. This CDR3 has 14 residues.

This clonotype was detected many times. The chain combines TRBV3-1 with TRBJ2-1; TRBD2 matches 9 bases. The germline V gene encodes CDR1 LGHDT and CDR2 YNNKEL (reference sequence). The CDR3 is 15 amino acids. Unmatched junction bases numbered 5, after V lost 3 bases and J lost 5 bases. The CDR3 DNA sequence: TGTGCCAGCAGCCATACGACTAGCGGAAACAATGAGCAGTTCTTC. Amino acids: CASSHTTSGNNEQFF.

The chain combines TRBV4-3 with TRBJ1-4; TRBD1 might be the D (5 bases). Germline V gene lookup returns CDR1 LGHNA and CDR2 YSLEER. The CDR3 is 15 amino acids. Trimming removed 0 bases from V and 10 bases from J, with 15 bases in between. As DNA, the CDR3 is TGCGCCAGCAGCCAAGATCTGGCAGGGTTTGGAAAACTGTTTTTT. As protein: CASSQDLAGFGKLFF.

This clonotype was seen more than once but under ten times. V is TRBV7-8 and J is TRBJ2-3; D possibly corresponds to TRBD2 (6 bases). This CDR3 has 14 amino acids. The V gene's germline CDR1 is SGHVS and CDR2 FQNEAQ. V was shortened by 5 bases and J by 2 bases, with 11 bases between the two germline ends. The CDR3, as DNA: TGTGCCAGCAGCCCCAGCGGGTTCACAGATACGCAGTATTTT. Translation: CASSPSGFTDTQYF.

The chain carries TRBV28 and TRBJ2-7, with 8 bases identical to TRBD1. From germline, CDR1 is MDHEN and CDR2 SYDVKM. This CDR3 is built from 12 residues. With 6 bases clipped from V and 7 bases from J, the junction kept 5 bases outside the gene matches. The CDR3 region has the DNA TGTGCCAGCAGGGGACAGGCGAGTGAGCAGTACTTC. Protein: CASRGQASEQYF.

This clonotype was found a few times. The chain has TRBV9 and TRBJ1-5; 10 bases match TRBD1. The CDR3 is made up of 16 amino acids. Unmatched junction bases numbered 9, after V lost 4 bases and J lost 5 bases. Germline CDR1 SGDLS, CDR2 YYNGEE. As DNA, the CDR3 is TGTGCCAGCAGCCCCCCGTGGACAGGGGGGGATCAGCCCCAGCATTTT. This sequence encodes CASSPPWTGGDQPQHF.

This clonotype showed up many times. The V and J genes are TRBV27 and TRBJ2-1, with 8 positions matching TRBD2. This CDR3 comprises 14 residues. Germline loops: CDR1 MNHEY, CDR2 SMNVEV (reference sequence). Unmatched junction bases numbered 5, after V lost 2 bases and J lost 8 bases. CDR3: CASSLSGRFYEQFF. CDR3 nucleotides: TGTGCCAGCAGTTTAAGCGGGAGATTCTATGAGCAGTTCTTC.

This chain links TRBV12-3 or TRBV12-4 with TRBJ1-5, with 9 positions matching TRBD1. The CDR3 contains 14 residues. V shed 7 bases and J 7 bases; nucleotides not matched to a gene: 8. The CDR3 coding sequence is TGTGCCAGCACCACTACAGGGGGCGTGCAGCCCCAGCATTTT. Protein product: CASTTTGGVQPQHF.

This clonotype occurred many times. A read error is possible here, since a much larger clone lies one base away. The V call is TRBV12-3 or TRBV12-4, the J call TRBJ2-3; D gene ambiguous. V dropped 7 bases and J dropped 6 bases, with 8 bases sitting between them. CDR3 length equals 11 residues. CDR3 loop: CASTTADTQYF. As DNA, the CDR3 is TGTGCCAGCACTACCGCGGATACGCAGTATTTT.

This clonotype was recorded a few times. This chain joins TRBV5-1 and TRBJ2-1; 11 bases agree with TRBD2. The CDR3 covers 16 residues. Trimming removed 4 bases from V and 7 bases from J; junction bases left unmatched: 10. Germline V CDR1 and CDR2: SGHRS, YFSETQ. This CDR3 reads CASSPPVAGGYNEQFF. The CDR3 DNA reads as TGCGCCAGCAGCCCGCCGGTAGCGGGAGGGTATAATGAGCAGTTCTTC.

This clonotype turned up a few times. The chain is built from TRBV2 and TRBJ2-5, with a tentative D call TRBD1 (6 bases). V gave up 5 bases and J gave up 1 base, with 11 bases separating them. This CDR3 has 14 residues. Germline V gene data show CDR1 as SNHLY and CDR2 as FYNNEI. The CDR3 reads CASSLMDSQETQYF. In DNA form, the CDR3 reads TGTGCCAGCAGTCTCATGGACAGCCAAGAGACCCAGTACTTC. Full variable domain (outside the CDR3, taken from reference TRBV2 and TRBJ2-5): EPEVTQTPSHQVTQMGQEVILRCVPISNHLYFYWYRQILGQKVEFLVSFYNNEISEKSEIFDDQFSVERPDGSNFTLKIRSTKLEDSAMYFCASSLMDSQETQYFGPGTRLLVL.

This clonotype was observed a few times. The rearrangement uses TRBV30 and TRBJ2-1; D perhaps matches TRBD2 (6 bases). This CDR3 is 12 amino acids long. Germline V lookup: CDR1 GTSNPN, CDR2 SVGIG (reference sequence). Trimming stripped 0 bases from V and 14 bases from J, with 14 bases between. CDR3: CAWSVPPGGEFF. Here the CDR3 DNA reads TGTGCCTGGAGTGTACCCCCGGGCGGGGAGTTCTTC.

In this sample, this clonotype turned up a few times. The rearrangement joins TRBV18 to TRBJ2-1; D is ambiguous. Germline CDR1 reads KGHSH; CDR2 reads LQKENI. Trimming removed 4 bases from V and 5 bases from J, with 6 bases in between. The CDR3 totals 12 residues. The DNA for the CDR3 is TGTGCCAGCTCACAACTACACAATGAGCAGTTCTTC. The encoded protein is CASSQLHNEQFF.

This clonotype came up many times. The chain links TRBV5-1 to TRBJ1-1, with TRBD1 as a possible D gene (6 bases). The V end lost 4 bases, the J end lost 0 bases, and 13 bases lay between the germline ends. The germline V gene encodes CDR1 SGHRS and CDR2 YFSETQ. The CDR3 length is 15 residues. CDR3 nucleotide sequence: TGCGCCAGCAGCCCCGGGGGGGCTCTGAACACTGAAGCTTTCTTT. It codes for CASSPGGALNTEAFF.

V usage is TRBV28 and J usage is TRBJ2-7, with D possibly matching TRBD1 (6 bases). The CDR3 has 14 amino acids. V was pared by 3 bases and J by 2 bases, with 11 bases between. The V gene's germline CDR1 is MDHEN and CDR2 SYDVKM. The CDR3 sequence: CASSFVGATYEQYF. CDR3 nucleotides: TGTGCCAGCAGTTTTGTGGGGGCGACCTACGAGCAGTACTTC.

Only a few counts were recorded for this clonotype. This chain links TRBV15 with TRBJ2-7; 10 bases line up with TRBD1. The CDR3 spans 16 residues. Trimming removed 2 bases from V and 0 bases from J; junction bases left unmatched: 4. The germline V gene has CDR1 LNHNV and CDR2 YYDKDF (reference sequence). The CDR3, as DNA: TGTGCCACCAGCAGATTCCGGGACAGGGGCTCCTACGAGCAGTACTTC. Translation: CATSRFRDRGSYEQYF.

J is TRBJ2-1 and V is TRBV7-2; TRBD1 matches at 7 bases. Germline V lookup: CDR1 SGHTA, CDR2 FQGNSA. V gave up 2 bases and J gave up 9 bases; unmatched junction bases: 4. CDR3 length: 13 amino acids. CDR3 loop: CASSLQGGLEQFF. The CDR3 DNA sequence: TGTGCCAGCAGCTTACAAGGGGGCCTTGAGCAGTTCTTC.

This clonotype was counted between two and nine times. This chain connects TRBV3-1 to TRBJ2-5, with D perhaps TRBD2 (6 bases). Germline values: CDR1 LGHDT, CDR2 YNNKEL (reference sequence). Trimming cost V 1 base and J 4 bases, with 16 bases left between them. The CDR3 covers 16 residues. CDR3 loop: CASSQGLTGAGETQYF. The DNA for the CDR3 is TGTGCCAGCAGCCAAGGGTTGACGGGAGCAGGAGAGACCCAGTACTTC.

This clonotype was detected only a few times. V is TRBV5-1 and J is TRBJ2-1; TRBD2 aligns across 14 bases. The CDR3 is made up of 16 amino acids. J was trimmed by 6 bases and V by 0 bases; bases with no gene match: 2. Germline loops: CDR1 SGHRS, CDR2 YFSETQ. The CDR3 reads CASSLGGTSGGNEQFF. The DNA for the CDR3 is TGCGCCAGCAGCTTGGGGGGGACTAGCGGGGGCAATGAGCAGTTCTTC. The variable domain in full, completed from reference TRBV5-1 and TRBJ2-1, reads KAGVTQTPRYLIKTRGQQVTLSCSPISGHRSVSWYQQTPGQGLQFLFEYFSETQRNKGNFPGRFSGRQFSNSRSEMNVSTLELGDSALYLCASSLGGTSGGNEQFFGPGTRLTVL.

The chain joins TRBV28 to TRBJ2-5; 14 bases align to TRBD2. CDR1 is MDHEN and CDR2 is SYDVKM in the germline V gene. V lost 5 bases to trimming and J lost 5 bases; unmatched junction nucleotides: 19. The CDR3 length is 20 residues. The CDR3 here is CASSHQKRPGLAGGFETQYF. CDR3 nucleotide sequence: TGTGCCAGCAGTCACCAAAAGCGACCCGGACTAGCGGGGGGTTTCGAGACCCAGTACTTC. The full variable domain, in which reference TRBV28 and TRBJ2-5 provide the parts outside the CDR3, is DVKVTQSSRYLVKRTGEKVFLECVQDMDHENMFWYRQDPGLGLRLIYFSYDVKMKEKGDIPEGYSVSREKKERFSLILESASTNQTSMYLCASSHQKRPGLAGGFETQYFGPGTRLLVL.

This clonotype was observed once. It may be a read error: a sequence one base away is much more abundant. The rearrangement joins TRBV5-1 to TRBJ1-1, with a weak D call TRBD1 (5 bases). In germline, CDR1 is SGHRS, CDR2 YFSETQ. The ends were cut back, 2 bases at V and 10 bases at J, with 12 bases in the middle. There are 12 residues in the CDR3. The CDR3 region is CASSFDEGRAFF. In DNA form, the CDR3 reads TGCGCCAGCAGCTTTGATGAGGGGAGAGCTTTCTTT.

This clonotype was recorded many times. The CDR3 sequence: CASRTGTTRGNTEAFF. CDR3 nucleotides: TGTGCCAGCAGGACCGGGACAACAAGGGGGAACACTGAAGCTTTCTTT. The chain links TRBV6-1 to TRBJ1-1; tentatively, D is TRBD1 (6 bases). Looked up from germline, CDR1 is MNHNS and CDR2 is SASEGT. V shed 6 bases and J shed 1 base, with 18 bases lying between them. This CDR3 contains 16 residues.

The chain combines TRBV18 with TRBJ2-2; 7 nucleotides agree with TRBD1. The CDR3 totals 13 residues. Losses at the gene ends were 4 bases for V and 4 bases for J; bases not matched to a gene: 0. CDR1 KGHSH and CDR2 LQKENI come from the germline V gene. The CDR3 nucleotides read TGTGCCAGCTCACGGGACAGCACCGGGGAGCTGTTTTTT. Encoded protein: CASSRDSTGELFF.

Many counts were recorded for this clonotype. The chain recombines TRBV12-3 or TRBV12-4 with TRBJ2-7; 7 bases fit TRBD2. The CDR3 loop spans 15 amino acids. Trimming cost V 5 bases and J 9 bases; bases outside gene matches: 16. CDR3 loop: CASSPPGGNFFRQYF. Written as DNA, the CDR3 is TGTGCCAGCAGTCCCCCCGGGGGGAACTTTTTTAGGCAGTACTTC.

This clonotype occurred a few times. The chain couples TRBV6-5 to TRBJ2-5, with D possibly being TRBD2 (7 bases). The CDR3 is made up of 16 amino acids. Trimming pared 5 bases from V and 4 bases from J, leaving 20 bases between. The germline gives CDR1 MNHEY, CDR2 SVGAGI. For the CDR3, the DNA is TGTGCCAGCAGTCACCACGGAGGGGGGGCTGGAGAGACCCAGTACTTC. Protein product: CASSHHGGGAGETQYF.

The V and J genes are TRBV7-2 and TRBJ2-1; 8 bases are shared with TRBD2. J lost 3 bases, V lost 0 bases, and 13 bases had no gene match. The CDR3 is 19 residues long. The germline gives CDR1 SGHTA, CDR2 FQGNSA. In DNA form, the CDR3 reads TGTGCCAGCAGCTTAGCGCCAGCGGGGGCCACCACGATCTACAATGAGCAGTTCTTC. It yields the protein CASSLAPAGATTIYNEQFF.

This clonotype was counted a few times. The rearrangement uses TRBV9 and TRBJ2-3; D is uncertain. Trimming pared 0 bases from V and 0 bases from J, leaving 11 bases between. Germline V gives CDR1 SGDLS, CDR2 YYNGEE. This CDR3 has 16 amino acids. CDR3 coding DNA: TGTGCCAGCAGCGTAGACACTCCTACTAGCACAGATACGCAGTATTTT. Translating it yields CASSVDTPTSTDTQYF.

This clonotype came up many times. The genes are TRBV6-4 and TRBJ2-7, with D unclear. Trimming removed 4 bases from V and 5 bases from J, with 3 bases in between. The CDR3 runs 10 residues. Germline V CDR1 and CDR2: MRHNA, SNTAGT. CDR3 nucleotide sequence: TGTGCCAGCAGTGTCCACGAGCAGTACTTC. Protein product: CASSVHEQYF.

The chain couples TRBV12-3 or TRBV12-4 to TRBJ2-1; no clear D gene. Trimming removed 6 bases from V and 7 bases from J, with 19 bases in between. CDR3 size: 15 residues. The DNA for the CDR3 is TGTGCCAGCAGCCAAACCCCGTCGTCCGGGAATGAGCAGTTCTTC. Protein product: CASSQTPSSGNEQFF.

Many counts were recorded for this clonotype. J is TRBJ1-5 and V is TRBV12-3 or TRBV12-4; D not resolved. The CDR3 runs 14 residues. Trimming cost V 5 bases and J 2 bases, with 10 bases left between them. In DNA form, the CDR3 reads TGTGCCAGCAGTCCGGAATCGGGCAATCAGCCCCAGCATTTT. This encodes CASSPESGNQPQHF.